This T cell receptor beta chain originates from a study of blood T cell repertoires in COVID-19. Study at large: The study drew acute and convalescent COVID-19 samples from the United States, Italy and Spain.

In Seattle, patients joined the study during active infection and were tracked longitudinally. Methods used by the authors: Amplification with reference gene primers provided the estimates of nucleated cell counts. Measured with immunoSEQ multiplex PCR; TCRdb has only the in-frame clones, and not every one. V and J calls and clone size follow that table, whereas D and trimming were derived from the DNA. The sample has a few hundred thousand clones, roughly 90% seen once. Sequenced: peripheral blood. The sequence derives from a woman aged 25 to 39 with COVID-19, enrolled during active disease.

The CDR3 sequence: CASSLVQGSGYGYTF. The DNA for the CDR3 is TGTGCCAGCAGCTTAGTTCAGGGTAGTGGCTATGGCTACACCTTC. This chain connects TRBV7-2 to TRBJ1-2; a possible D gene is TRBD1 (5 bases). The germline V gene has CDR1 SGHTA and CDR2 FQGNSA. V was clipped by 1 base and J by 4 bases, with 13 bases between them. The CDR3 runs to 15 residues.